This record concerns one TCR beta chain sequence. This record comes from a study of blood T cell repertoires in COVID-19. Study information: COVID-19 samples, acute and convalescent, were from the United States, Italy and Spain. T cells, B-cell-depleted T cells, or PBMCs provided the cDNA or gDNA that served as material.

The germline CDR1 and CDR2 sequences are SGHDN and FVKESK. V was trimmed by 4 bases and J by 2 bases, leaving 14 bases between them. The CDR3 spans 15 residues. Original methodology: Researchers report that nucleated cell counts were estimated from reference gene primer amplification. Sequenced by immunoSEQ multiplex PCR; TCRdb stores in-frame clones only, minus some. V and J calls and clone size are as listed in that table; D and trimming were resolved from the DNA. This sample carries 150,000 or so clones, approximately 75% of them seen once, and the ten largest clones take around 9.9%. The source material was peripheral blood. V and J are TRBV14 and TRBJ2-5, with D tentatively TRBD2 (6 bases). The receptor was isolated from a human donor in a cohort sampled during active COVID-19. The CDR3 sequence: CASSRGAGWQETQYF. The CDR3 nucleotides are TGTGCCAGCAGCCGGGGCGCGGGGTGGCAAGAGACCCAGTACTTC.